These 12 T cell receptor beta chains originate from one sample sequenced in a study of cytomegalovirus exposure and HLA in healthy donors. Profiling relied on immunoSEQ multiplex PCR, and the TCRdb table lists in-frame clones only, not all of them. Of approximately 65,000 clones listed, about 89% were seen once; the top ten hold roughly 3.1%. Source material: PBMCs. The receptors shown here come from a man younger than 35 in good health and CMV-seronegative.

The J gene is TRBJ2-3, the V gene TRBV27; a possible D gene is TRBD2 (6 bases). Germline V lookup: CDR1 MNHEY, CDR2 SMNVEV (reference sequence). V lost 6 bases, J lost 4 bases, and 11 bases lay in between. CDR3 size: 13 residues. CDR3 DNA: TGTGCCAGCAGGGAGGGTAGCCCAGATACGCAGTATTTT. Residues: CASREGSPDTQYF.

The rearrangement uses TRBV15 and TRBJ2-7, with no clear D. CDR1 LNHNV and CDR2 YYDKDF come from the germline V gene (reference sequence). The V and J ends lost 0 bases and 3 bases respectively, with 12 bases between them. The CDR3 covers 15 residues. CDR3 DNA sequence: TGTGCCACCAGCAGAGAACGTAGCAACCGCTACGAGCAGTACTTC. It yields the protein CATSRERSNRYEQYF.

The chain is built from TRBV29-1 and TRBJ2-7, with 7 bases identical to TRBD2. The CDR3 sequence is 17 residues long. Germline V gives CDR1 SQVTM, CDR2 ANQGSEA. V shed 0 bases and J 0 bases; nucleotides not matched to a gene: 11. CDR3 coding DNA: TGCAGCGTTGAAGATCAGGCGGGATGGGGGGGCTCCTACGAGCAGTACTTC. This translates into CSVEDQAGWGGSYEQYF.

The DNA of the CDR3 is TGTGCCAGCAGCCTAGGACAGGGTAGAAGGGCCAACGTCCTGACTTTC. This gives the protein CASSLGQGRRANVLTF. The chain is built from TRBV7-3 and TRBJ2-6, with 8 nucleotides matching TRBD1. The V gene's germline CDR1 is SGHTA and CDR2 FQGTGA. The J segment lost 5 bases and the V segment lost 5 bases, leaving 8 bases of the junction unmatched. This CDR3 spans 16 amino acids.

The rearrangement links TRBV7-2 to TRBJ1-2; TRBD1 might be the D (6 bases). The V gene lost 5 bases and the J gene lost 8 bases, with 12 bases spanning the gap. Germline V CDR1 and CDR2: SGHTA, FQGNSA. This CDR3 is built from 12 residues. The DNA for the CDR3 is TGTGCCAGCAGCGTAACAGGGTTGGGCTACACCTTC. Encoded protein: CASSVTGLGYTF.

The chain recombines TRBV5-1 with TRBJ2-7; possibly TRBD1 for D (5 bases). CDR3 length equals 16 residues. Germline V gene sequence: CDR1 SGHRS, CDR2 YFSETQ. Trimming pared 4 bases from V and 2 bases from J, leaving 19 bases between. The CDR3 DNA reads TGCGCCAGCAGCCGCTCGAGTGGCAGGGCTCCCTACGAGCAGTACTTC. It codes for CASSRSSGRAPYEQYF.

V is TRBV7-8 and J is TRBJ1-1, with unresolved D. Trimming stripped 2 bases from V and 5 bases from J, with 15 bases between. Germline CDR1 reads SGHVS; CDR2 reads FQNEAQ. The CDR3 is 15 residues long. The CDR3 DNA is TGTGCCAGCAGCTTAATGTGGCAAGAGGGTACTGAAGCTTTCTTT. This translates into CASSLMWQEGTEAFF.

The chain combines TRBV28 with TRBJ1-5; D may be TRBD1 (5 bases). Germline CDR1 and CDR2: MDHEN and SYDVKM. The CDR3 covers 17 residues. V was trimmed by 5 bases and J by 1 base, leaving 18 bases between them. CDR3 sequence reads: CASSPTAQGLSNQPQHF. The CDR3 bases are TGTGCCAGCAGTCCCACCGCTCAGGGTTTAAGCAATCAGCCCCAGCATTTT.

The chain employs TRBV9 and TRBJ2-5, with D maybe TRBD2 (7 bases). Germline V gene lookup returns CDR1 SGDLS and CDR2 YYNGEE. V lost 0 bases, J lost 0 bases, and 12 bases lay in between. The CDR3 is made up of 16 amino acids. DNA for the CDR3: TGTGCCAGCAGCGTAGGGGGGGGCTTTAACCAAGAGACCCAGTACTTC. It encodes CASSVGGGFNQETQYF.

The chain links TRBV7-3 to TRBJ2-1; 13 bases map to TRBD2. V was clipped by 4 bases and J by 7 bases; unmatched bases: 4. Germline assignment: CDR1 SGHTA and CDR2 FQGTGA. The CDR3 spans 15 residues. DNA for the CDR3: TGTGCCAGCAGCTCAGGACTAGCGGGAGTTAATGAGCAGTTCTTC. Translating it yields CASSSGLAGVNEQFF.

The chain carries TRBV9 and TRBJ2-1; perhaps TRBD2 as D (5 bases). The CDR3 sequence is 16 residues long. Germline CDR1 reads SGDLS; CDR2 reads YYNGEE. Trimming shortened V by 3 bases and J by 1 base, and 14 bases separated the two germline ends. The CDR3 bases are TGTGCCAGCAGCGCGGGGAGCAGGTGGTCCTACAATGAGCAGTTCTTC. It yields the protein CASSAGSRWSYNEQFF. Together with reference TRBV9 and TRBJ2-1, the CDR3 gives the full variable domain: DSGVTQTPKHLITATGQRVTLRCSPRSGDLSVYWYQQSLDQGLQFLIQYYNGEERAKGNILERFSAQQFPDLHSELNLSSLELGDSALYFCASSAGSRWSYNEQFFGPGTRLTVL.

The genes are TRBV2 and TRBJ1-1; TRBD1 agrees at 7 bases. The junction had 2 bases not matched to a gene; V was cut back by 6 bases and J by 4 bases. This CDR3 has 12 amino acids. CDR1 and CDR2 (germline): SNHLY, FYNNEI. CDR3 coding DNA: TGTGCCAGCAGGGGGGACAGCACTGAAGCTTTCTTT. Amino acids: CASRGDSTEAFF. Filled out from reference TRBV2 and TRBJ1-1, the complete variable domain reads EPEVTQTPSHQVTQMGQEVILRCVPISNHLYFYWYRQILGQKVEFLVSFYNNEISEKSEIFDDQFSVERPDGSNFTLKIRSTKLEDSAMYFCASRGDSTEAFFGQGTRLTVV.